This T cell receptor (beta chain) is from a study of blood T cell repertoires in COVID-19. Study at large: The study drew acute and convalescent COVID-19 samples from the United States, Italy and Spain. The cDNA or gDNA used as material had been derived from T cells, B-cell-depleted T cells, or PBMCs.

Under the authors' procedure: Amplifying reference gene primers gave estimates of nucleated cell counts. This table comes from immunoSEQ multiplex PCR, and its TCRdb copy is limited to in-frame clones, with some not included. The V and J calls and clone size come from that table; D and trimming were worked out from the DNA. The data show about 33,000 clones, with 93% seen just once and about 0.85% held by the top ten. With 5 bases clipped from V and 0 bases from J, the junction kept 7 bases outside the gene matches. Germline CDR1 is SQVTM and CDR2 is ANQGSEA. The CDR3 consists of 15 residues. The clonotype comes from a male donor with active COVID-19. J is TRBJ2-7 and V is TRBV29-1; the match to TRBD1 covers 10 bases. The sample consisted of peripheral blood. For the CDR3, the DNA is TGCAGCGTTCGGATGGGACAGGGGCCCTCCTACGAGCAGTACTTC. Its protein is CSVRMGQGPSYEQYF.